This TCR beta chain was observed in a study of monozygotic twins with inflammatory bowel disease (dated by TCRdb to about 2019). The study in broad terms: The complete study included approximately 30 monozygotic twin pairs: 19 IBD-discordant Danish pairs and nine German pairs, of which four were IBD-concordant and five were IBD-discordant. The search for disease-associated traits relied mainly on comparing IBD patients with their genetically identical healthy co-twins within discordant pairs. Each individual had, on average, about 151 000 unique TCRalpha sequences and 181 000 unique TCRbeta sequences available for analysis.

Notes on this clonotype: The clone's antigen remains unknown.

The library relied on 5' RACE. Each TCR library was prepared from around 3,400 ng of total RNA. For each sample, cDNA was synthesized in eight separate reactions using SMARTScribe reverse transcriptase. During cDNA synthesis, unique molecular identifiers containing a 6-nucleotide sample barcode were introduced by template switching. Two nested PCRs of about 15 and 9 cycles amplified the TCRalpha and TCRbeta cDNA, and bead purification followed each PCR. Before amplification, the cDNA was treated with uracil DNA-glycosylase and purified using the QIAquick PCR purification kit. The second PCR added Illumina TruSeq-compatible adapters along with sample-specific barcodes. Library quality and concentration were assessed using TapeStation and Qubit, and roughly 5.5 ng of each library was pooled. Sequencing of pooled libraries was carried out on an Illumina HiSeq2500 single-index Rapid Run using 2 x 100 bp reads and custom sequencing primers. On the authors' methods: UMI-based consensus assembly with MiGEC version 1.2.6 was used to correct PCR and sequencing errors. MiXCR version 2.1.1 was used to carry out V(D)J alignment, clonotype assembly and CDR3 extraction. To normalise gene usage, clonotype sharing and MAIT/NKT TCR abundance, the analysis used the top 1000, 10 000 and 20 000 clonotypes per sample. Diversity was computed as the inverse Simpson index with the vegan R package after downsampling to 27 000 UMIs. Paired Mann-Whitney U tests were applied to discordant twin pairs, with Benjamini-Hochberg correction for multiple testing. Following reprocessing of the reads by TCRdb, the data hold one row per CDR3 protein sequence and no DNA is available. The V and J calls shown here were made by TCRdb, not taken from the authors' results. The table kept for this sample lists about 99,000 distinct CDR3 sequences. The ten largest make up 1.9% of the sample.

Overall results and qualifications from the work: IBD patients had lower TCRbeta repertoire diversity, measured by the inverse Simpson index, than their healthy co-twins. Compared with healthy twins, IBD patients shared fewer clonotypes with other individuals, and the difference was most pronounced in patients with signs of disease activity. No single strong signal or clonotype linked to IBD turned up in the results, so the idea that one exists was not supported. Because patients received different immunosuppressive treatments, the repertoires may have picked up extra background noise and variability between individuals. Repertoire similarity did not differ between concordant and discordant twins, possibly due to limited statistical power. Different T cell subtypes could not be distinguished in the analysis.

CDR1 and CDR2 were assigned from the germline V gene (reference sequence) as MNHNY and SVGAGI. The CDR3, from cysteine to phenylalanine, totals 15 residues. The record lacks a DNA sequence. A roughly 2.5 ml peripheral blood sample was drawn into PAXgene tubes per donor and stored at -80°C. Total RNA was isolated from whole blood with the PAXgene blood miRNA kit on an automated QIAcube, without T cell sorting. Deep TCRalpha and TCRbeta repertoire profiling with unique molecular barcoding was performed on peripheral blood of monozygotic twin pairs concordant or discordant for inflammatory bowel disease. Smoking habits were recorded for all twin pairs, and individuals were classified as current, former or never smokers.

The TCR originated in a human donor with ulcerative colitis or Crohn's disease, or a healthy co-twin of an affected twin (not recorded which). The rearranged chain carries TRBV6-6 and TRBJ2-4; the D call from TCRdb, TRBD1, cannot be confirmed without DNA. The source material was blood. This receptor has the CDR3 CASRPGTHDKNIQYF.